These 15 T cell receptor beta chains came from one sample sequenced in a study of T cells in Graves' hyperthyroidism and ophthalmopathy (dated by TCRdb to between 2017 and 2020). Library construction relied on multiplex PCR. Instrument used: Illumina HiSeq 2000. The TCR beta CDR3 regions were amplified from RNA transcripts. The TCR CDR3 was subjected to a first round of RT-PCR using the HTBI primer set and the Qiagen OneStep RT-PCR kit. The public reads were run again by TCRdb, first through fastp at Q25 and then through MiXCR, and only productive beta chains were kept. Records with the same CDR3 protein are collapsed into one entry carrying the most frequent genes and DNA. This sample comprises 350,000 to 400,000 distinct CDR3 sequences, approximately 14% of them detected only once. Of the sample, more than 9.5% is held by the ten largest clones. Sequenced material: blood. Receptors were obtained from a woman aged 55-69 years with Graves' hyperthyroidism.

The CDR3 spells CASSMDRDHEQFF. CDR3 bases: TGTGCCAGTAGTATGGACAGGGACCATGAGCAGTTCTTC. V is TRBV19 and J is TRBJ2-1; 8 bases line up with TRBD1. CDR1 and CDR2 (germline): LNHDA, SQIVND (reference sequence). CDR3 length: 13 residues. The junction had 3 bases not matched to a gene; V was cut back by 3 bases and J by 8 bases.

This clonotype was seen repeatedly, ten times or more. The chain links TRBV19 to TRBJ1-1; D perhaps matches TRBD1 (6 bases). The CDR3 is 13 residues long. V gave up 5 bases and J gave up 4 bases, with 11 bases separating them. CDR1 is LNHDA, CDR2 SQIVND, per germline (reference sequence). The CDR3 DNA reads as TGTGCCAGTAGTTCAGGGGCACTCACTGAAGCTTTCTTT. Protein sequence: CASSSGALTEAFF.

Note on this clonotype: Just one base apart from a much larger clone, this may be a read error. The J gene is TRBJ2-1, the V gene TRBV9; TRBD2 matches at 13 bases. Matching the DNA end better, TRBJ2-7 makes the J call doubtful. CDR3 size: 19 residues. CDR1 and CDR2 (germline): SGDLS, YYNGEE. The CDR3 nucleotides read TGTGCCAGCAGCTCTCCGGGACTAGCGGGAACTCTCTCCTACAATGAGCAGTACTTC. Its protein is CASSSPGLAGTLSYNEQYF.

This sequence joins TRBV13 and TRBJ2-2, with 11 bases lining up with TRBD2. Germline V CDR1 and CDR2: PRHDT, FYEKMQ (reference sequence). This CDR3 region has 17 residues. V was pared by 4 bases and J by 5 bases, with 9 bases of the junction left unmatched. The CDR3 region is CASSSPRGLAATGELFF. CDR3 in DNA: TGTGCCAGCAGCTCCCCCCGGGGACTAGCGGCGACCGGGGAGCTGTTTTTT.

A note on this clonotype: The junction departs from the called germline gene at one end, perhaps through a read error. The V call is TRBV12-3 or TRBV12-4, the J call TRBJ2-7; unclear D gene. The CDR3 sequence is 14 residues long. The CDR3 sequence is CASRLDVSSYEQYF. The DNA for the CDR3 is TGTGCCAGCAGGTTAGACGTCAGCTCCTACGAGCAGTACTTC.

The V gene is TRBV6-1, the J gene TRBJ1-4; a weak D match, TRBD1 (5 bases). Germline values: CDR1 MNHNS, CDR2 SASEGT. The CDR3 extends over 14 amino acids. Trimming stripped 5 bases from V and 8 bases from J, with 15 bases between. The CDR3, as DNA: TGTGCCAGCAGTCCCAAGGGACGGGAAGAAAAACTGTTTTTT. This codes for CASSPKGREEKLFF.

This clonotype was found many times. The genes are TRBV27 and TRBJ2-7; D ambiguous. Trimming shortened V by 6 bases and J by 0 bases, and 9 bases separated the two germline ends. The CDR3 runs 13 residues. Germline-derived CDR1 and CDR2 are MNHEY and SMNVEV (reference sequence). The CDR3 loop reads CASSLADSYEQYF. In DNA form, the CDR3 reads TGTGCCAGCAGCTTGGCGGACTCCTACGAGCAGTACTTC.

This clonotype was detected many times. The rearrangement joins TRBV28 to TRBJ1-1, with a weak D call TRBD1 (5 bases). Germline V gene lookup returns CDR1 MDHEN and CDR2 SYDVKM. This CDR3 contains 14 residues. V lost 10 bases, J lost 8 bases, and 23 bases lay in between. CDR3 loop: CAILNAQGPGEAFF. The CDR3 coding sequence is TGTGCCATCCTAAACGCCCAGGGCCCTGGCGAAGCTTTCTTT. The full variable domain, in which reference TRBV28 and TRBJ1-1 provide the parts outside the CDR3, is DVKVTQSSRYLVKRTGEKVFLECVQDMDHENMFWYRQDPGLGLRLIYFSYDVKMKEKGDIPEGYSVSREKKERFSLILESASTNQTSMYLCAILNAQGPGEAFFGQGTRLTVV.

At least ten counts were recorded for this clonotype. The V and J genes are TRBV7-2 and TRBJ1-2; TRBD1 might be the D (5 bases). The V gene lost 5 bases and the J gene lost 4 bases, with 23 bases spanning the gap. Germline V lookup: CDR1 SGHTA, CDR2 FQGNSA. CDR3 length: 17 amino acids. In nucleotides, the CDR3 is TGTGCCAGCAGCCCTAGAACACCAACGACAGCTGCCTATGGCTACACCTTC. Encoded protein: CASSPRTPTTAAYGYTF. Using reference TRBV7-2 and TRBJ1-2 for the parts outside the CDR3, the full variable domain is GAGVSQSPSNKVTEKGKDVELRCDPISGHTALYWYRQSLGQGLEFLIYFQGNSAPDKSGLPSDRFSAERTGGSVSTLTIQRTQQEDSAVYLCASSPRTPTTAAYGYTFGSGTRLTVV.

The chain has TRBV10-3 and TRBJ1-1; 10 bases are a match to TRBD1. The J segment lost 4 bases and the V segment lost 0 bases, leaving 2 bases of the junction unmatched. The V gene's germline CDR1 is ENHRY and CDR2 SYGVKD. The CDR3 length is 15 residues. In DNA, the CDR3 is TGTGCCATCAGTGAGTCGGGACAGGGGTCCACTGAAGCTTTCTTT. The encoded protein is CAISESGQGSTEAFF.

The chain carries TRBV27 and TRBJ2-7; D is perhaps TRBD1 (6 bases). Trimming removed 0 bases at V and 7 bases at J, with 10 bases between. This CDR3 has 13 residues. Germline CDR1 reads MNHEY; CDR2 reads SMNVEV (reference sequence). The CDR3 spells CASSLSGQREQYF. CDR3 DNA sequence: TGTGCCAGCAGTTTATCAGGACAGAGGGAGCAGTACTTC.

This clonotype was counted at least ten times. This chain links TRBV11-2 with TRBJ2-2; tentatively, D is TRBD1 (5 bases). Germline CDR1 is SGHAT and CDR2 is FQNNGV. CDR3 length: 17 residues. The V end was cut by 0 bases, the J end by 4 bases, with 15 bases between. The chain's CDR3 is CASSLDGRAIGTGELFF. The CDR3 DNA sequence: TGTGCCAGCAGCTTAGACGGCAGGGCTATAGGCACCGGGGAGCTGTTTTTT.

This sequence joins TRBV11-2 and TRBJ2-1, with 13 nucleotides matching TRBD2. After removal of 0 bases from V and 0 bases from J, the junction contained 5 bases not matched to a gene. CDR1 is SGHAT and CDR2 is FQNNGV in the germline V gene. The CDR3 contains 19 residues. Here the CDR3 reads CASSLDRLAGGPSYNEQFF. The CDR3 region has the DNA TGTGCCAGCAGCTTAGATCGACTAGCGGGAGGCCCCTCCTACAATGAGCAGTTCTTC.

This clonotype was found many times. The chain uses TRBV4-1 and TRBJ2-7; D remains ambiguous. The CDR3 spans 12 residues. CDR1 is MGHRA, CDR2 YSYEKL, per germline. Trimming removed 3 bases from V and 6 bases from J, with 9 bases in between. The CDR3 DNA reads TGCGCCAGCAGCCATCCGGGTGGCGAGCAGTACTTC. Its protein product is CASSHPGGEQYF.

This clonotype has ten or more counts. The DNA for the CDR3 is TGTGCCAGCAGTTTAAATCCTGGGGCCAACGTCCTGACTTTC. It specifies CASSLNPGANVLTF. J is TRBJ2-6 and V is TRBV28; D remains ambiguous. Germline-derived CDR1 and CDR2 are MDHEN and SYDVKM. This CDR3 has 14 amino acids. Trimming pared 2 bases from V and 2 bases from J, leaving 4 bases between.